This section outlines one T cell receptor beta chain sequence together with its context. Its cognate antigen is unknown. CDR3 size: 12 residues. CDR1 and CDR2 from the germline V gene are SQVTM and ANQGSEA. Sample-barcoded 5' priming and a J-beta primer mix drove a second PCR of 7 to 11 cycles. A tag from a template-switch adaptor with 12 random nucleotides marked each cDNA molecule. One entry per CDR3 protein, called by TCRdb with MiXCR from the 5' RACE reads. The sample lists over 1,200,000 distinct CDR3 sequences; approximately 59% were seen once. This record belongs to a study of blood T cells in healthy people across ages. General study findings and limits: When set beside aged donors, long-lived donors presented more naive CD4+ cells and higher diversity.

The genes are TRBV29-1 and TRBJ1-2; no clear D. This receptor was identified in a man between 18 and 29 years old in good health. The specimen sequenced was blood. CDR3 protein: CSSSGGDYGYTF. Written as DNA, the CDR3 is TGCAGTAGTAGCGGAGGTGACTATGGCTACACCTTC.